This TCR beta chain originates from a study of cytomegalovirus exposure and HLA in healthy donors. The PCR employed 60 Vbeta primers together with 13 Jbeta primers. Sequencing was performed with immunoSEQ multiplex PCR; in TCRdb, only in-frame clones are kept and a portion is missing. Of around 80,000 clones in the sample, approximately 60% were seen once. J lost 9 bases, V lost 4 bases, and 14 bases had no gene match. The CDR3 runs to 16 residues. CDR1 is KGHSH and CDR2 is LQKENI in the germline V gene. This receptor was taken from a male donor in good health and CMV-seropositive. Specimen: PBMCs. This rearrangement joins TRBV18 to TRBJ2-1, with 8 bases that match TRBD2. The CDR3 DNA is TGTGCCAGCTCACGGCAGGTACTAGCGGCTAGCACTGAGCAGTTCTTC. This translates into CASSRQVLAASTEQFF. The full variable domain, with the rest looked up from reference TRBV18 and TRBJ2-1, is NAGVMQNPRHLVRRRGQEARLRCSPMKGHSHVYWYRQLPEEGLKFMVYLQKENIIDESGMPKERFSAEFPKEGPSILRIQQVVRGDSAAYFCASSRQVLAASTEQFFGPGTRLTVL.